This T cell receptor (beta chain) was captured in a study of CD8 T cells in ankylosing spondylitis. Quantitative 5'-RACE with molecular barcodes was used to make the TCR beta libraries. TCRdb recomputed calls from the 5' RACE reads with MiXCR, one row per CDR3 protein. This table holds 300,000 to 350,000 distinct CDR3 sequences, around 21% found once. Points on this clonotype: The antigen is unknown.

The V gene's germline CDR1 is MDHEN and CDR2 SYDVKM. This CDR3 has 16 amino acids. The V end lost 6 bases, the J end lost 7 bases, and 22 bases lay between the germline ends. Overall study findings and caveats: Fewer than ten highly homologous variants made up a TCR beta motif that seemed to typify ankylosing spondylitis blood. Disease-associated clonotypes exhibited CD8+ identity and were relatively infrequent in peripheral blood. A subset of motif variants has previously been described in the synovial fluid and blood of reactive arthritis.

The gene calls are TRBV28 and TRBJ2-1; a weak D match, TRBD2 (6 bases). The clonotype comes from a female donor with ankylosing spondylitis or in good health (not recorded which). The sequencing sample was made of blood, either unsorted or a sorted T cell fraction (not recorded which). The CDR3 sequence is CASSSGSAGTLNEQFF. DNA for the CDR3: TGTGCCAGCAGCTCTGGGTCTGCGGGAACCCTTAATGAGCAGTTCTTC.